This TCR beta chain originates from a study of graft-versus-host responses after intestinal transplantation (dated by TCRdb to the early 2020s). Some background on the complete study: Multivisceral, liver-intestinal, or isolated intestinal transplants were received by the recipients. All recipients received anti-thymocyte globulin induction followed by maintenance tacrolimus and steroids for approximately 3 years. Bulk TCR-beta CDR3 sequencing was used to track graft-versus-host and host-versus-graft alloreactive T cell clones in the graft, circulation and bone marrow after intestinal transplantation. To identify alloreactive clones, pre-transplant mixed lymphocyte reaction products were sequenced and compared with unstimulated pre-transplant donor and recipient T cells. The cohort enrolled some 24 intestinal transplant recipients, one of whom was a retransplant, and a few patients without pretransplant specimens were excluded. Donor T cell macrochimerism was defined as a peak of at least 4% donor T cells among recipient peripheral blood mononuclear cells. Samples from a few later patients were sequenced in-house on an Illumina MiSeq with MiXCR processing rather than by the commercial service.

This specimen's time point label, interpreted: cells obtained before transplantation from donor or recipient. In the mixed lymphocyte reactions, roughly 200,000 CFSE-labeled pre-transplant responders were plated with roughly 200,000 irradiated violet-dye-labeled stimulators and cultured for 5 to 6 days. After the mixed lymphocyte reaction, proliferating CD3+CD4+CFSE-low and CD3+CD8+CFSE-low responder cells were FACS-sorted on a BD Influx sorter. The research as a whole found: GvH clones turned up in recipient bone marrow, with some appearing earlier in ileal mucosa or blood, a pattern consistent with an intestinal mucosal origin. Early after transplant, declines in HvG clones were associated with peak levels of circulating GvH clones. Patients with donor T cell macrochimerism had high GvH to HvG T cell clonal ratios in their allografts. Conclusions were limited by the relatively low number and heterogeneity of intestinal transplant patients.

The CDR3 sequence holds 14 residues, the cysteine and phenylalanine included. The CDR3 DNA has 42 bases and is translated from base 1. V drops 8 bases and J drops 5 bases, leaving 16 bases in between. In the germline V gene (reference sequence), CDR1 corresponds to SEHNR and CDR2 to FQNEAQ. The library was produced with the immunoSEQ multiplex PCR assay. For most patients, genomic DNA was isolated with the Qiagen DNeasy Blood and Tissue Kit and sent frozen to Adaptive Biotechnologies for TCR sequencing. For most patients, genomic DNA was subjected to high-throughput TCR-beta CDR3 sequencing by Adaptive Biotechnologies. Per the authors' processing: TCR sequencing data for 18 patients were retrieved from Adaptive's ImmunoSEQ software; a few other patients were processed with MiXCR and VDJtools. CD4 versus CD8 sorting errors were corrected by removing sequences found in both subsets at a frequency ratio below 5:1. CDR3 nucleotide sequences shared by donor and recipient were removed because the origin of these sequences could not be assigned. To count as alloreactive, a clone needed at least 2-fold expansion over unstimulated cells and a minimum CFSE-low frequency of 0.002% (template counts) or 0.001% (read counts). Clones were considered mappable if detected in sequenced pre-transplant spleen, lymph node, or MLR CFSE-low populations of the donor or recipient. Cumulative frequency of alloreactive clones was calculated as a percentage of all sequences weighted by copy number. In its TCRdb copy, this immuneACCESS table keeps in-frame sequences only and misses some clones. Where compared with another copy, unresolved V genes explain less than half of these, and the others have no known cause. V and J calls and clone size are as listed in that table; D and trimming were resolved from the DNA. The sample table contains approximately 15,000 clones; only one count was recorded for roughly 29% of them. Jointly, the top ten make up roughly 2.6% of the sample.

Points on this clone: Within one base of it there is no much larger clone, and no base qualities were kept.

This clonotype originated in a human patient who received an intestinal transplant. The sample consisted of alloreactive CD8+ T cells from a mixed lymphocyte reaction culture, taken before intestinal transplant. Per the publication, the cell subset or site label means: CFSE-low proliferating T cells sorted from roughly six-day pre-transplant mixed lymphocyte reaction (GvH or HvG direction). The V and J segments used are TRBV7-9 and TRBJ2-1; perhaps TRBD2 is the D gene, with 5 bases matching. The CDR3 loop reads CASVGASTDNEQFF. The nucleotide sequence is TGTGCCAGCGTGGGAGCCAGTACAGACAATGAGCAGTTCTTC.